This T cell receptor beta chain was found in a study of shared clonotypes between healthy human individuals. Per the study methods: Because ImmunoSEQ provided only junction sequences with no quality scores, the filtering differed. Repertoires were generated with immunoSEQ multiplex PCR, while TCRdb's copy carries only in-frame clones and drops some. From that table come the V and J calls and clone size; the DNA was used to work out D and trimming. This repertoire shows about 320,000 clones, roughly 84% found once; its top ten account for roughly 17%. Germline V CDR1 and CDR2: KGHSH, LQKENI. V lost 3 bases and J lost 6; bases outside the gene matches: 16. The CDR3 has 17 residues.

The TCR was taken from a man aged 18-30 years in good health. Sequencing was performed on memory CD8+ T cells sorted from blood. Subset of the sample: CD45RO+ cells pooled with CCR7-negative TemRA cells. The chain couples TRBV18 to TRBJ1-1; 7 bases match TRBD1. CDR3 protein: CASSPFPNRGSFPEAFF. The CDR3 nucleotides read TGTGCCAGCTCACCCTTCCCCAACAGGGGATCATTTCCTGAAGCTTTCTTT.